These 25 T cell receptor beta chains were all obtained from the same sample, sequenced in a study of identical twins. A single record per CDR3 protein comes from TCRdb applying MiXCR to the 5' RACE reads. The table lists around 230,000 distinct CDR3 sequences, about 6.7% of them singletons. This sample was shared with a second study, whose subject was T cells expressing NK-cell markers.

Sequenced material: CD8+ T cells sorted from blood. The source is a woman aged 18-30 years in good health.

This clonotype was detected a few times. The chain uses TRBV6-1 and TRBJ2-7; D is possibly TRBD2 (6 bases). The V end lost 5 bases, the J end lost 3 bases, and 20 bases lay between the germline ends. The CDR3 loop spans 16 amino acids. Germline V gene sequence: CDR1 MNHNS, CDR2 SASEGT. The DNA of the CDR3 is TGTGCCAGCAGTACCTCAGCGGGCGGATCACTCTACGAGCAGTACTTC. The encoded protein is CASSTSAGGSLYEQYF.

V is TRBV12-3 or TRBV12-4 and J is TRBJ2-1; perhaps TRBD1 as D (5 bases). This CDR3 region has 14 residues. With 4 bases removed from V and 5 bases from J, the gap between germline ends came to 12 bases. CDR3 amino acids: CASSSQGLDNEQFF. DNA of the CDR3: TGTGCCAGCAGTTCTCAGGGCCTAGACAATGAGCAGTTCTTC.

This clonotype appeared a few times. The rearrangement joins TRBV27 to TRBJ1-1; TRBD1 matches at 7 bases. CDR1 and CDR2 (germline): MNHEY, SMNVEV (reference sequence). V lost 7 bases, J lost 8 bases, and 7 bases stayed unmatched. The CDR3 totals 12 residues. Here the CDR3 reads CASIGDRQEAFF. The CDR3 DNA follows: TGTGCCAGCATCGGGGACAGACAGGAAGCTTTCTTT.

This clonotype was counted many times. This rearrangement joins TRBV29-1 to TRBJ2-3; 7 nucleotides align to TRBD2. The V gene end was trimmed by 3 bases and the J gene end by 1 base; junction bases not matched to a gene: 4. This CDR3 is 14 amino acids long. Germline loops: CDR1 SQVTM, CDR2 ANQGSEA. The CDR3 coding sequence is TGCAGCGTTGATGCGGCGGGGGGCACAGATACGCAGTATTTT. Encoded protein: CSVDAAGGTDTQYF.

This clonotype occurred a few times. V is TRBV12-5 and J is TRBJ2-3, with D unresolved. The length of the CDR3 is 12 residues. The ends were cut back, 2 bases at V and 0 bases at J, with 0 bases in the middle. In germline, CDR1 is LGHNT, CDR2 FRNRAP. The CDR3 region is CASGLSTDTQYF. For the CDR3, the DNA is TGTGCTAGTGGTTTGAGCACAGATACGCAGTATTTT.

The gene calls are TRBV7-9 and TRBJ2-1; 8 positions match TRBD1. The CDR3 is 15 residues long. V was pared by 5 bases and J by 4 bases, with 7 bases of the junction left unmatched. Germline CDR1 SEHNR, CDR2 FQNEAQ (reference sequence). The CDR3 here is CASSQGAVSYNEQFF. CDR3 nucleotides: TGTGCCAGCAGCCAGGGGGCAGTTTCATACAATGAGCAGTTCTTC.

This clonotype was found a few times. This sequence joins TRBV12-5 and TRBJ2-3; 12 nucleotides align to TRBD2. V gave up 1 base and J gave up 4 bases; unmatched junction bases: 6. The germline gives CDR1 LGHNT, CDR2 FRNRAP. CDR3 size: 17 residues. The CDR3 spells CASGLDPSGREADTQYF. The DNA of the CDR3 is TGTGCTAGTGGTTTGGACCCTAGCGGGAGGGAGGCAGATACGCAGTATTTT.

This clonotype showed up many times. The rearrangement joins TRBV12-3 or TRBV12-4 to TRBJ2-7; 11 bases line up with TRBD2. J was trimmed by 0 bases and V by 5 bases; bases with no gene match: 6. This CDR3 is built from 16 residues. CDR3 in DNA: TGTGCCAGCAGTCTTCTAGCGGGGGGTAGCTCCTACGAGCAGTACTTC. Encoded protein: CASSLLAGGSSYEQYF.

This clonotype was seen ten or more times. The chain uses TRBV5-1 and TRBJ2-7; TRBD1 matches 11 bases. The CDR3 sequence is 15 residues long. Per germline, CDR1 SGHRS and CDR2 YFSETQ. With V trimmed by 4 bases and J by 3 bases, 6 bases remained unmatched. CDR3 region: CASSARDRGDYEQYF. DNA of the CDR3: TGCGCCAGCAGCGCACGGGACAGGGGGGACTACGAGCAGTACTTC.

This chain uses TRBV19 with TRBJ1-1, with TRBD1 identical over 7 bases. CDR1 is LNHDA, CDR2 SQIVND, per germline (reference sequence). Losses at the gene ends were 9 bases for V and 0 bases for J; bases not matched to a gene: 10. The CDR3 covers 15 residues. The CDR3 loop reads CASLVLTGLNTEAFF. CDR3 bases: TGTGCCAGCCTAGTGTTGACAGGGTTGAACACTGAAGCTTTCTTT.

This clonotype was observed many times. The chain links TRBV25-1 to TRBJ1-1, with D hard to call. V shed 7 bases and J shed 8 bases, with 11 bases lying between them. Germline V gives CDR1 MGHDK, CDR2 SYGVNS. This CDR3 has 11 amino acids. The CDR3 nucleotides are TGTGCCAGCATAATGGGCTGGGAAGCTTTCTTT. It is translated as CASIMGWEAFF.

The sample holds a few counts of this clonotype. The chain has TRBV20-1 and TRBJ2-7; no clear D. The V gene lost 6 bases and the J gene lost 4 bases, with 13 bases spanning the gap. CDR1 and CDR2 (germline): DFQATT, SNEGSKA (reference sequence). This CDR3 region has 12 residues. The CDR3 sequence is CSAQSRQYEQYF. CDR3 coding DNA: TGCAGTGCCCAGTCCCGCCAGTACGAGCAGTACTTC.

This clonotype was seen more than once but under ten times. This chain connects TRBV28 to TRBJ1-2; 8 bases map to TRBD1. The CDR3 consists of 15 residues. V dropped 4 bases and J dropped 5; count of bases not matched to a gene: 9. Germline lookup yields CDR1 MDHEN and CDR2 SYDVKM. Here the CDR3 DNA reads TGTGCCAGCAGTTCCCCGGACAGGGAGGGGTATGGCTACACCTTC. It codes for CASSSPDREGYGYTF.

This sequence joins TRBV12-3 or TRBV12-4 and TRBJ2-1; D is unclear. CDR3 length: 13 amino acids. With 3 bases removed from V and 4 bases from J, the gap between germline ends came to 7 bases. The CDR3, as DNA: TGTGCCAGCAGTTTCGTCAGATACAATGAGCAGTTCTTC. It encodes CASSFVRYNEQFF.

This clonotype has ten or more counts. The rearrangement uses TRBV4-1 and TRBJ2-7; 8 bases fit TRBD2. J was trimmed by 1 base and V by 1 base; bases with no gene match: 6. The CDR3 loop spans 16 amino acids. Germline CDR1 is MGHRA and CDR2 is YSYEKL. The CDR3 DNA follows: TGCGCCAGCAGCCAAGTGTTGGGACTAGGGTCCTACGAGCAGTACTTC. This encodes CASSQVLGLGSYEQYF.

The table lists this clonotype with a few counts. The V call is TRBV7-9, the J call TRBJ1-2; possibly TRBD1 for D (5 bases). Trimming took off 4 bases at V and 8 bases at J, with 23 bases between the two ends. Germline CDR1 is SEHNR and CDR2 is FQNEAQ (reference sequence). This CDR3 is 16 amino acids long. The CDR3 is CASSSSTRRGFGGYTF. CDR3 in DNA: TGTGCCAGCAGCTCATCGACCCGGCGGGGGTTTGGAGGCTACACCTTC.

This clonotype has only a few counts. V is TRBV20-1 and J is TRBJ2-1, with D perhaps TRBD2 (6 bases). Germline V CDR1 and CDR2: DFQATT, SNEGSKA (reference sequence). V was pared by 6 bases and J by 4 bases, with 16 bases between. The CDR3 sequence is 14 residues long. Written as DNA, the CDR3 is TGCAGTGCCCTGGGGCTCAGCGGGTACAATGAGCAGTTCTTC. Translated, it gives CSALGLSGYNEQFF.

This clonotype was seen many times. The chain joins TRBV13 to TRBJ2-7; D ambiguous. The V and J ends lost 5 bases and 0 bases respectively, with 17 bases between them. Germline assignment: CDR1 PRHDT and CDR2 FYEKMQ (reference sequence). This CDR3 region has 16 residues. Here the CDR3 DNA reads TGTGCCAGCAGCCGCGCTTCCGGCCTTGTCTCCTACGAGCAGTACTTC. It yields the protein CASSRASGLVSYEQYF.

The CDR3 here is CASSLQHSGNTIYF. In DNA, the CDR3 is TGTGCCAGCAGCCTTCAGCACTCTGGAAACACCATATATTTT. The J gene is TRBJ1-3, the V gene TRBV7-2; D unresolved. V dropped 5 bases and J dropped 0 bases, with 8 bases sitting between them. The CDR3 is made up of 14 amino acids. CDR1 and CDR2 from the germline V gene are SGHTA and FQGNSA.

This clonotype was recorded a few times. The chain employs TRBV4-2 and TRBJ1-1, with D tentatively TRBD1 (6 bases). Germline V lookup: CDR1 LGHNA, CDR2 YNFKEQ. V shed 11 bases and J shed 1 base, with 14 bases lying between them. The CDR3 runs 13 residues. As DNA, the CDR3 is TGTGCCGTGTCAGGGGATGGGAACACTGAAGCTTTCTTT. It specifies CAVSGDGNTEAFF.

This clonotype was seen a few times. This sequence joins TRBV7-6 and TRBJ2-5; D is unresolved. This CDR3 is built from 12 residues. In germline, CDR1 is SGHVS, CDR2 FNYEAQ. Trimming removed 7 bases at V and 10 bases at J, with 16 bases between. The CDR3 DNA is TGTGCCAGCACCAGACTCGGGTCAGACCAGTACTTC. Its protein is CASTRLGSDQYF.

This clonotype was counted many times. This chain joins TRBV9 and TRBJ2-1, with D hard to call. The CDR3 totals 18 residues. V lost 3 bases, J lost 1 base, and 20 bases lay in between. The germline V gene encodes CDR1 SGDLS and CDR2 YYNGEE. The CDR3 nucleotides read TGTGCCAGCAGCGGTTCGATTGAGTCGGTTCGGTCCTACAATGAGCAGTTCTTC. Translation gives CASSGSIESVRSYNEQFF.

This clonotype was counted between two and nine times. This chain links TRBV7-6 with TRBJ2-7; 7 positions agree with TRBD1. Trimming took 5 bases from V and 2 from J; bases not matched to a gene: 9. The CDR3 loop spans 15 amino acids. CDR1 SGHVS and CDR2 FNYEAQ come from the germline V gene. In nucleotides, the CDR3 is TGTGCCAGCAGCCCTGCGGACAGGATCGCCTACGAGCAGTACTTC. The encoded protein is CASSPADRIAYEQYF.

This clonotype showed up just a few times. V gene TRBV7-9 combines with J gene TRBJ1-1; D not certain. The germline V and J ends were trimmed by 3 bases and 5 bases, with 7 bases remaining between them. This CDR3 has 12 amino acids. Germline V CDR1 and CDR2: SEHNR, FQNEAQ (reference sequence). CDR3 nucleotide sequence: TGTGCCAGCAGCTTCGCCACAACTGAAGCTTTCTTT. Amino acid sequence: CASSFATTEAFF. Based on the CDR3 plus reference TRBV7-9 and TRBJ1-1, the full variable domain is DTGVSQNPRHKITKRGQNVTFRCDPISEHNRLYWYRQTLGQGPEFLTYFQNEAQLEKSRLLSDRFSAERPKGSFSTLEIQRTEQGDSAMYLCASSFATTEAFFGQGTRLTVV.

The chain carries TRBV27 and TRBJ1-2; D remains unclear. Germline assignment: CDR1 MNHEY and CDR2 SMNVEV (reference sequence). The CDR3 extends over 13 amino acids. V lost 3 bases and J 8 bases, leaving 13 bases between the germline ends. The CDR3 sequence: CASSFSQDAGYTF. The CDR3 DNA reads TGTGCCAGCAGTTTTTCTCAGGACGCAGGCTACACCTTC.